A single sample gave rise to the 25 T cell receptor beta chains below, sequenced in a study of control samples from healthy donors and cancer patients. The assay was immunoSEQ multiplex PCR, and TCRdb's table has in-frame clones only and misses some. Here the sample table reports about 190,000 clones. The sequenced sample was blood. These receptors originate from a woman in her 30s in good health.

CDR3 sequence reads: CASSPPIRTGALNTEAFF. The CDR3, as DNA: TGTGCCAGCAGCCCACCTATTAGGACAGGGGCATTGAACACTGAAGCTTTCTTT. V gene TRBV7-8 combines with J gene TRBJ1-1, with 9 bases lining up with TRBD1. V gave up 5 bases and J gave up 0 bases; unmatched junction bases: 13. The CDR3 sequence is 18 residues long. Germline CDR1 is SGHVS and CDR2 is FQNEAQ. Based on the CDR3 plus reference TRBV7-8 and TRBJ1-1, the full variable domain is GAGVSQSPRYKVAKRGQDVALRCDPISGHVSLFWYQQALGQGPEFLTYFQNEAQLDKSGLPSDRFFAERPEGSVSTLKIQRTQQEDSAVYLCASSPPIRTGALNTEAFFGQGTRLTVV.

This rearrangement joins TRBV7-2 to TRBJ2-7; 8 bases fit TRBD1. After removal of 7 bases from V and 0 bases from J, the junction contained 5 bases not matched to a gene. Germline lookup yields CDR1 SGHTA and CDR2 FQGNSA. The CDR3 contains 14 residues. The CDR3 loop is CASTLTGGSYEQYF. DNA for the CDR3: TGTGCCAGCACCCTTACAGGGGGCTCCTACGAGCAGTACTTC. The full variable domain, in which reference TRBV7-2 and TRBJ2-7 provide the parts outside the CDR3, is GAGVSQSPSNKVTEKGKDVELRCDPISGHTALYWYRQSLGQGLEFLIYFQGNSAPDKSGLPSDRFSAERTGGSVSTLTIQRTQQEDSAVYLCASTLTGGSYEQYFGPGTRLTVT.

The chain links TRBV30 to TRBJ2-5; 8 nucleotides agree with TRBD2. The germline V gene has CDR1 GTSNPN and CDR2 SVGIG (reference sequence). Losses at the gene ends were 5 bases for V and 6 bases for J; bases not matched to a gene: 2. This CDR3 has 11 amino acids. The CDR3 nucleotides read TGTGCCTGGCGGGGGGGAAAGACCCAGTACTTC. Translation gives CAWRGGKTQYF.

DNA for the CDR3: TGCGCCAGCAGTGAACGGGACAGGGGTTCCTACGAGCAGTACTTC. This codes for CASSERDRGSYEQYF. The chain recombines TRBV10-2 with TRBJ2-7; 10 bases are shared with TRBD1. The CDR3 consists of 15 residues. CDR1 is WSHSY and CDR2 is SAAADI in the germline V gene. V shed 3 bases and J 1 base; nucleotides not matched to a gene: 3.

The gene calls are TRBV3-1 (or the pseudogene TRBV3-2) and TRBJ1-5; D unclear. Trimming removed 8 bases from V and 1 base from J, with 12 bases in between. Per germline, CDR1 LGHDT and CDR2 YNNKEL (reference sequence). The CDR3 has 14 residues. Here the CDR3 DNA reads TGTGCCAGCGCTTTCGGCAGGAGCAATCAGCCCCAGCATTTT. Protein product: CASAFGRSNQPQHF.

The chain joins TRBV7-2 to TRBJ2-5; perhaps TRBD1 as D (5 bases). V dropped 0 bases and J dropped 4 bases, with 6 bases sitting between them. The CDR3 spans 13 residues. The V gene's germline CDR1 is SGHTA and CDR2 FQGNSA. The DNA of the CDR3 is TGTGCCAGCAGCTTAGCTACAGGAGAGACCCAGTACTTC. Amino acid sequence: CASSLATGETQYF.

This CDR3 reads CASSPPTENTIYF. The DNA for the CDR3 is TGTGCCAGCAGCCCTCCGACGGAAAACACCATATATTTT. The V gene is TRBV5-8, the J gene TRBJ1-3; D is ambiguous. Germline V gene sequence: CDR1 SGHTS, CDR2 YDEGEE. The V gene lost 4 bases and the J gene lost 6 bases, with 11 bases spanning the gap. The CDR3 extends over 13 amino acids. The full variable domain, with the rest looked up from reference TRBV5-8 and TRBJ1-3, is EAGVTQSPTHLIKTRGQQATLRCSPISGHTSVYWYQQALGLGLQFLLWYDEGEERNRGNFPPRFSGRQFPNYSSELNVNALELEDSALYLCASSPPTENTIYFGEGSWLTVV.

The chain couples TRBV6-2 or TRBV6-3 to TRBJ2-3; D is ambiguous. Germline lookup yields CDR1 MNHEY and CDR2 SVGEGT. The length of the CDR3 is 16 residues. V lost 4 bases, J lost 0 bases, and 14 bases lay in between. The CDR3 sequence: CASSFSTPLSTDTQYF. The CDR3 DNA follows: TGTGCCAGCAGTTTCTCCACTCCACTAAGCACAGATACGCAGTATTTT.

This chain uses TRBV18 with TRBJ2-7; TRBD1 matches 12 bases. This CDR3 region has 17 residues. Germline assignment: CDR1 KGHSH and CDR2 LQKENI. The V segment lost 3 bases and the J segment 5 bases; nucleotides outside the gene matches: 11. The CDR3: CASSPRDRGLGLDEQYF. The CDR3 DNA reads as TGTGCCAGCTCACCCCGGGACAGGGGGCTGGGGCTGGACGAGCAGTACTTC.

V and J are TRBV28 and TRBJ1-3, with a weak D call TRBD1 (6 bases). Trimming removed 4 bases at V and 4 bases at J, with 14 bases between. Germline loops: CDR1 MDHEN, CDR2 SYDVKM. There are 15 residues in the CDR3. The CDR3: CASSSRGAPGNTIYF. In nucleotides, the CDR3 is TGTGCCAGCAGTTCCCGGGGGGCGCCCGGAAACACCATATATTTT. Full variable domain (rest looked up from reference TRBV28 and TRBJ1-3): DVKVTQSSRYLVKRTGEKVFLECVQDMDHENMFWYRQDPGLGLRLIYFSYDVKMKEKGDIPEGYSVSREKKERFSLILESASTNQTSMYLCASSSRGAPGNTIYFGEGSWLTVV.

The V call is TRBV4-1, the J call TRBJ2-1; perhaps D is TRBD1 or TRBD2 (6 bases each). The ends were cut back, 6 bases at V and 6 bases at J, with 15 bases in the middle. The CDR3 is 14 amino acids. The germline V gene has CDR1 MGHRA and CDR2 YSYEKL. DNA for the CDR3: TGCGCCAGCAGGGGAGCAGGGGAGGTCAATGAGCAGTTCTTC. This codes for CASRGAGEVNEQFF.

The chain uses TRBV18 and TRBJ2-5, with D possibly being TRBD1 (6 bases). Germline CDR1 reads KGHSH; CDR2 reads LQKENI. The CDR3 extends over 13 amino acids. Trimming pared 3 bases from V and 3 bases from J, leaving 8 bases between. This CDR3 reads CASSPGQEETQYF. The CDR3 nucleotides read TGTGCCAGCTCACCGGGACAAGAAGAGACCCAGTACTTC.

This chain uses TRBV7-2 with TRBJ2-7, with 8 bases aligning to TRBD2. Germline V lookup: CDR1 SGHTA, CDR2 FQGNSA. This CDR3 comprises 13 residues. The J segment lost 2 bases and the V segment lost 6 bases, leaving 3 bases of the junction unmatched. The CDR3 here is CASSRGGTYEQYF. For the CDR3, the DNA is TGTGCCAGCAGTCGGGGGGGCACCTACGAGCAGTACTTC.

This chain joins TRBV11-2 and TRBJ1-1, with 9 positions matching TRBD1. After removal of 5 bases from V and 0 bases from J, the junction contained 4 bases not matched to a gene. Germline-derived CDR1 and CDR2 are SGHAT and FQNNGV. This CDR3 has 15 amino acids. This CDR3 is CASSHRGRVNTEAFF. In DNA form, the CDR3 reads TGTGCCAGCAGCCACAGGGGGCGGGTGAACACTGAAGCTTTCTTT. The entire variable domain, with the rest obtained from reference TRBV11-2 and TRBJ1-1, is as follows: EAGVAQSPRYKIIEKRQSVAFWCNPISGHATLYWYQQILGQGPKLLIQFQNNGVVDDSQLPKDRFSAERLKGVDSTLKIQPAKLEDSAVYLCASSHRGRVNTEAFFGQGTRLTVV.

Notes on this clone: The sample contains more than one DNA sequence encoding this CDR3. The J gene is TRBJ2-2, the V gene TRBV29-1; D is unclear. CDR1 SQVTM and CDR2 ANQGSEA come from the germline V gene. Deletions cut 0 bases from V and 4 bases from J, with 12 bases between. The CDR3 runs to 15 residues. This CDR3 reads CSVEEPGASTGELFF. For the CDR3, the DNA is TGCAGCGTTGAAGAACCAGGAGCAAGCACCGGGGAGCTGTTTTTT.

V is TRBV25-1 and J is TRBJ1-5, with D hard to call. The germline V gene encodes CDR1 MGHDK and CDR2 SYGVNS. The CDR3 contains 14 residues. V was cut by 2 bases and J by 6 bases, with 11 bases left in between. The DNA for the CDR3 is TGTGCCAGCAGTGAACCCTCAGCTCGTCAGCCCCAGCATTTT. Residues: CASSEPSARQPQHF.

The chain combines TRBV28 with TRBJ2-7; D is unclear. CDR3 size: 14 residues. The V and J ends lost 6 bases and 3 bases respectively, with 15 bases between them. The germline CDR1 and CDR2 sequences are MDHEN and SYDVKM. The chain's CDR3 is CASSLDPIIYEQYF. The DNA of the CDR3 is TGTGCCAGCAGCCTGGACCCCATAATCTACGAGCAGTACTTC.

The chain uses TRBV4-3 and TRBJ2-5; a possible D gene is TRBD1 (5 bases). The CDR3 consists of 14 residues. Germline CDR1 and CDR2: LGHNA and YSLEER. V was clipped by 5 bases and J by 1 base, with 11 bases between them. CDR3 sequence: CASSYTQGQETQYF. In DNA form, the CDR3 reads TGCGCCAGCAGCTATACGCAGGGCCAAGAGACCCAGTACTTC.

This chain joins TRBV5-6 and TRBJ1-5; tentative D call: TRBD1 (5 bases). This CDR3 contains 12 residues. The germline gives CDR1 SGHDT, CDR2 YYEEEE. V lost 4 bases, J lost 15 bases, and 17 bases lay in between. The CDR3 is CASSRGRDDRHF. The CDR3 DNA reads TGTGCCAGCAGCCGGGGCCGGGACGACAGGCATTTT. The whole variable domain, remainder taken from reference TRBV5-6 and TRBJ1-5, is DAGVTQSPTHLIKTRGQQVTLRCSPKSGHDTVSWYQQALGQGPQFIFQYYEEEERQRGNFPDRFSGHQFPNYSSELNVNALLLGDSALYLCASSRGRDDRHFGDGTRLSIL.

The V gene is TRBV6-4, the J gene TRBJ2-1; a possible D gene is TRBD2 (5 bases). This CDR3 has 15 amino acids. V lost 6 bases, J lost 6 bases, and 18 bases lay in between. Looked up from germline, CDR1 is MRHNA and CDR2 is SNTAGT. In DNA, the CDR3 is TGTGCCAGCAGCCGATCTGGAGGAGAGCTCAATGAGCAGTTCTTC. Encoded protein: CASSRSGGELNEQFF.

The chain carries TRBV3-1 (or the pseudogene TRBV3-2) and TRBJ2-3, with D perhaps matching TRBD2 (6 bases). The V end lost 1 base, the J end lost 2 bases, and 16 bases lay between the germline ends. CDR3 length: 17 amino acids. Germline loops: CDR1 LGHDT, CDR2 YNNKEL (reference sequence). The CDR3 coding sequence is TGTGCCAGCAGCCAAGTCCCGGGACTCGGCAACACAGATACGCAGTATTTT. Its translation is CASSQVPGLGNTDTQYF.

Notes on this clone: Other DNA variants within this sample encode the same CDR3. The CDR3, as DNA: TGTGCCAGCAGCCAAGACAGGGGAGTGAATCAGCCCCAGCATTTT. It encodes CASSQDRGVNQPQHF. The J gene is TRBJ1-5, the V gene TRBV4-2; maybe TRBD1 (6 bases). Trimming took 0 bases from V and 4 from J, leaving 10 bases between them. This CDR3 comprises 15 residues. From germline, CDR1 is LGHNA and CDR2 YNFKEQ.

The V and J genes are TRBV1 and TRBJ1-5; the table gives TRBD1 as D, unverified against the DNA. TRBV1 is a pseudogene segment. The CDR3 is 14 amino acids. CDR3 nucleotide sequence: TGCACCAGCAGCCAACCCCCAACGCGGGACAGGGAACATTTT. This codes for CTSSQPPTRDREHF.

Comment on this clone: An end of the junction does not agree with germline; a read error may underlie this. This chain links TRBV5-6 with TRBJ1-2; a weak D match, TRBD1 (5 bases). This CDR3 has 12 amino acids. Per germline, CDR1 SGHDT and CDR2 YYEEEE. CDR3 nucleotides: TGTGCCAGCACTTATGGGGCAGGTCCTCCGATTTTC. As protein: CASTYGAGPPIF. Complete variable domain (other parts from reference TRBV5-6 and TRBJ1-2): DAGVTQSPTHLIKTRGQQVTLRCSPKSGHDTVSWYQQALGQGPQFIFQYYEEEERQRGNFPDRFSGHQFPNYSSELNVNALLLGDSALYLCASTYGAGPPIFGSGTRLTVV.

The V gene is TRBV12-3 or TRBV12-4, the J gene TRBJ1-1, with D unresolved. Trimming cost V 5 bases and J 10 bases, with 14 bases left between them. This CDR3 region has 12 residues. CDR3 bases: TGTGCCAGCAGTCGGGGATACGCTCCAGCTTTCTTT. This codes for CASSRGYAPAFF.